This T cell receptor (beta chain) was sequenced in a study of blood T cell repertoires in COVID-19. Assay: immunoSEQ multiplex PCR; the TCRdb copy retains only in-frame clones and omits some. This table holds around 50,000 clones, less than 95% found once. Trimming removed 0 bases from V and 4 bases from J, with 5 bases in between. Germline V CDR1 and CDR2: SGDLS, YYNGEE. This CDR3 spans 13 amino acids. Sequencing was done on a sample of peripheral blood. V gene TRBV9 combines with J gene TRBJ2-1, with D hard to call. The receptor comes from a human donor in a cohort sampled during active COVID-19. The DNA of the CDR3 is TGTGCCAGCAGCGTAGGCAGGTACAATGAGCAGTTCTTC. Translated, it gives CASSVGRYNEQFF. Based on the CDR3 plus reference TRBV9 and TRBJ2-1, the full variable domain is DSGVTQTPKHLITATGQRVTLRCSPRSGDLSVYWYQQSLDQGLQFLIQYYNGEERAKGNILERFSAQQFPDLHSELNLSSLELGDSALYFCASSVGRYNEQFFGPGTRLTVL.